These 31 T cell receptor beta chains were sequenced from one sample in a study of control samples from healthy donors and cancer patients (dated by TCRdb to the early 2020s). Receptor amplification or capture employed the immunoSEQ multiplex PCR assay. The table comes from immuneACCESS by way of TCRdb, which keeps in-frame sequences with V and J called. Part of the clones is missing from these tables; in studies checked, under half for an unresolved V gene and the rest for unknown reasons. The sample yields 70,000 or so clones; about 80% were counted once. The top ten clones comprise roughly 28% of the sample. Sequenced input: blood. These receptors all stem from a man over 45 in good health.

V is TRBV5-5 and J is TRBJ1-5; 9 bases match TRBD1. With V trimmed by 4 bases and J by 5 bases, 10 bases remained unmatched. The CDR3 spans 16 residues. The germline V gene has CDR1 SGHKS and CDR2 YYEKEE (reference sequence). This CDR3 reads CASSKPGQGLHQPQHF. CDR3 sequence (DNA): TGTGCCAGCAGCAAACCGGGACAGGGTCTCCATCAGCCCCAGCATTTT. The whole variable domain, remainder taken from reference TRBV5-5 and TRBJ1-5, is DAGVTQSPTHLIKTRGQQVTLRCSPISGHKSVSWYQQVLGQGPQFIFQYYEKEERGRGNFPDRFSARQFPNYSSELNVNALLLGDSALYLCASSKPGQGLHQPQHFGDGTRLSIL.

The table lists this clone with a count of one. V is TRBV15 and J is TRBJ1-1, with D maybe TRBD1 (5 bases). The length of the CDR3 is 15 residues. Trimming took off 8 bases at V and 7 bases at J, with 23 bases between the two ends. Germline CDR1 is LNHNV and CDR2 is YYDKDF (reference sequence). CDR3 coding DNA: TGTGCCACCCGGCCCCTTACAGGCGCGGTTAATGAAGCTTTCTTT. Encoded protein: CATRPLTGAVNEAFF.

There are a few counts of this clone. This chain connects TRBV7-9 to TRBJ1-5, with a possible D match to TRBD1 (6 bases). Germline assignment: CDR1 SEHNR and CDR2 FQNEAQ (reference sequence). Trimming removed 4 bases from V and 5 bases from J, with 12 bases in between. CDR3 length: 14 amino acids. CDR3 in DNA: TGTGCCAGCAGCTCCGCTACAGGGCATCAGCCCCAGCATTTT. Its translation is CASSSATGHQPQHF.

This chain uses TRBV9 with TRBJ2-6, with D possibly TRBD2 on 6 matching bases. In germline, CDR1 is SGDLS, CDR2 YYNGEE. CDR3 length equals 15 residues. V lost 3 bases and J 9 bases, leaving 16 bases between the germline ends. The CDR3 loop is CASSATGGRGNVLTF. CDR3 bases: TGTGCCAGCAGCGCCACCGGGGGTCGCGGCAACGTCCTGACTTTC. The full variable domain, completed using reference TRBV9 and TRBJ2-6, is DSGVTQTPKHLITATGQRVTLRCSPRSGDLSVYWYQQSLDQGLQFLIQYYNGEERAKGNILERFSAQQFPDLHSELNLSSLELGDSALYFCASSATGGRGNVLTFGAGSRLTVL.

This clone was seen a few times. The chain has TRBV5-4 and TRBJ1-1; D is unclear. This CDR3 region has 15 residues. From germline, CDR1 is SGHNT and CDR2 YYREEE (reference sequence). V lost 0 bases and J 2 bases, leaving 11 bases between the germline ends. Written as DNA, the CDR3 is TGTGCCAGCAGCTTGGGGTGGGGTGTCAACACTGAAGCTTTCTTT. It is translated as CASSLGWGVNTEAFF.

This clone showed up just a few times. The chain joins TRBV19 to TRBJ1-5; the D is unclear. Germline V gene sequence: CDR1 LNHDA, CDR2 SQIVND (reference sequence). This CDR3 spans 15 amino acids. Trimming left V 7 bases short and J 2 bases short, with 15 bases between. The CDR3 spells CASNLRPGRNQPQHF. In DNA, the CDR3 is TGTGCCAGTAACCTCCGACCTGGACGCAATCAGCCCCAGCATTTT.

A note on this clone: The sample carries other DNA sequences with the same CDR3. The CDR3 DNA reads as TGTGCCAGCAGATCCGGGGGGGCCAGGGGGAGGGCCGGGGAGCTGTTTTTT. This sequence encodes CASRSGGARGRAGELFF. This chain connects TRBV11-3 to TRBJ2-2, with D possibly being TRBD2 (8 bases). The CDR3 length is 17 residues. Trimming removed 6 bases from V and 6 bases from J, with 23 bases in between. Germline V lookup: CDR1 SGHNT, CDR2 YENEEA.

This chain uses TRBV6-5 with TRBJ1-1, with D hard to call. This CDR3 has 12 residues. Germline assignment: CDR1 MNHEY and CDR2 SVGAGI. V gave up 6 bases and J gave up 11 bases, with 16 bases separating them. The CDR3 reads CASRKTSPEAFF. CDR3 in DNA: TGTGCCAGCAGGAAGACGTCCCCAGAGGCTTTCTTT.

The chain couples TRBV7-9 to TRBJ1-2, with 7 bases identical to TRBD1. The V gene's germline CDR1 is SEHNR and CDR2 FQNEAQ (reference sequence). The CDR3 sequence is 15 residues long. The V gene end was trimmed by 1 base and the J gene end by 1 base; junction bases not matched to a gene: 3. Written as DNA, the CDR3 is TGTGCCAGCAGCTTAGAGACAGGGATTAACTATGGCTACACCTTC. Residues: CASSLETGINYGYTF.

The chain couples TRBV4-2 to TRBJ2-3; 7 bases are a match to TRBD2. V dropped 2 bases and J dropped 2; count of bases not matched to a gene: 4. The germline V gene encodes CDR1 LGHNA and CDR2 YNFKEQ. This CDR3 contains 15 residues. The CDR3 loop reads CASSQYGGNTDTQYF. The DNA of the CDR3 is TGTGCCAGCAGCCAATACGGGGGGAACACAGATACGCAGTATTTT.

Remarks on this clone: This sample includes further DNA sequences coding for the same CDR3. The V and J genes are TRBV6-4 and TRBJ2-1; 10 bases fit TRBD2. This CDR3 contains 15 residues. The trim removed 3 bases at V and 4 bases at J, leaving 3 bases unmatched. Looked up from germline, CDR1 is MRHNA and CDR2 is SNTAGT. CDR3 sequence (DNA): TGTGCCAGCAGTGATTCTAGCGGGAGTTACAATGAGCAGTTCTTC. It yields the protein CASSDSSGSYNEQFF.

The V gene is TRBV5-6, the J gene TRBJ1-3; unclear D gene. CDR3 size: 15 residues. V was trimmed by 0 bases and J by 0 bases, leaving 7 bases between them. Germline CDR1 and CDR2: SGHDT and YYEEEE. The CDR3 sequence is CASSLVGNSGNTIYF. The CDR3, as DNA: TGTGCCAGCAGCTTGGTCGGGAACTCTGGAAACACCATATATTTT. Full variable domain (remainder filled in from reference TRBV5-6 and TRBJ1-3): DAGVTQSPTHLIKTRGQQVTLRCSPKSGHDTVSWYQQALGQGPQFIFQYYEEEERQRGNFPDRFSGHQFPNYSSELNVNALLLGDSALYLCASSLVGNSGNTIYFGEGSWLTVV.

This chain links TRBV5-1 with TRBJ1-1; D is unclear. V shed 3 bases and J shed 4 bases, with 16 bases lying between them. CDR3 length: 15 residues. From germline, CDR1 is SGHRS and CDR2 YFSETQ. The CDR3 nucleotides read TGCGCCAGCAGCTATGATTTTCAAAGTGGCACTGAAGCTTTCTTT. Its protein is CASSYDFQSGTEAFF.

J is TRBJ1-4 and V is TRBV27; perhaps TRBD1 as D (5 bases). This CDR3 contains 15 residues. CDR1 is MNHEY and CDR2 is SMNVEV in the germline V gene (reference sequence). Trimming removed 5 bases from V and 4 bases from J, with 14 bases in between. The CDR3, as DNA: TGTGCCAGCAGTCCGGGGGGAGGTAGTAATGAAAAACTGTTTTTT. This sequence encodes CASSPGGGSNEKLFF.

This clone was counted a single time. This sequence joins TRBV15 and TRBJ1-2, with unresolved D. There are 16 residues in the CDR3. Germline V gives CDR1 LNHNV, CDR2 YYDKDF (reference sequence). Trimming left V 0 bases short and J 2 bases short, with 13 bases between. CDR3 sequence reads: CATSRDLASTNYGYTF. In nucleotides, the CDR3 is TGTGCCACCAGCAGAGATTTAGCCTCCACCAACTATGGCTACACCTTC.

V gene TRBV29-1 combines with J gene TRBJ1-5; 9 bases agree with TRBD1. Germline V lookup: CDR1 SQVTM, CDR2 ANQGSEA. The length of the CDR3 is 14 residues. The V segment lost 4 bases and the J segment 4 bases; nucleotides outside the gene matches: 5. CDR3 sequence reads: CSVGGDRANQPQHF. For the CDR3, the DNA is TGCAGCGTTGGGGGGGACAGGGCTAATCAGCCCCAGCATTTT.

The chain has TRBV7-3 and TRBJ1-3; D call uncertain. Germline values: CDR1 SGHTA, CDR2 FQGTGA. CDR3 size: 15 residues. Trimming took off 1 base at V and 2 bases at J, with 9 bases between the two ends. The CDR3 reads CASSLIPGPGNTIYF. The CDR3, as DNA: TGTGCCAGCAGCTTAATTCCAGGCCCTGGAAACACCATATATTTT.

The rearrangement links TRBV6-6 to TRBJ1-1; D is uncertain. The CDR3 loop spans 13 amino acids. Per germline, CDR1 MNHNY and CDR2 SVGAGI (reference sequence). The V and J ends lost 6 bases and 5 bases respectively, with 13 bases between them. The CDR3, as DNA: TGTGCCAGCAGGAACAGTCTCGGTACTGAAGCTTTCTTT. This encodes CASRNSLGTEAFF.

This clone was observed a few times. This chain joins TRBV2 and TRBJ2-2; D unclear. Trimming cost V 2 bases and J 1 base, with 8 bases left between them. Germline loops: CDR1 SNHLY, CDR2 FYNNEI. This CDR3 is 15 amino acids long. The CDR3 loop is CASSEILVNTGELFF. For the CDR3, the DNA is TGTGCCAGCAGTGAAATCTTGGTGAACACCGGGGAGCTGTTTTTT. The entire variable domain, with the rest obtained from reference TRBV2 and TRBJ2-2, is as follows: EPEVTQTPSHQVTQMGQEVILRCVPISNHLYFYWYRQILGQKVEFLVSFYNNEISEKSEIFDDQFSVERPDGSNFTLKIRSTKLEDSAMYFCASSEILVNTGELFFGEGSRLTVL.

The chain is built from TRBV28 and TRBJ2-3, with a possible D match to TRBD2 (5 bases). CDR3 length: 13 residues. Germline CDR1 and CDR2: MDHEN and SYDVKM. V was clipped by 11 bases and J by 8 bases, with 20 bases between them. This CDR3 is CAAAGGQWGTQYF. The CDR3 DNA sequence: TGTGCCGCAGCAGGAGGCCAATGGGGTACGCAGTATTTT.

This chain uses TRBV6-2 or TRBV6-3 with TRBJ2-7, with TRBD2 matching over 10 bases. The CDR3 has 14 residues. CDR1 and CDR2 from the germline V gene are MNHEY and SVGEGT. V lost 6 bases and J lost 7; bases outside the gene matches: 9. The CDR3 DNA reads as TGTGCCAGCAGCCGCCTAGCGGGAGTGGGTGAGCAGTACTTC. Its protein is CASSRLAGVGEQYF.

The chain joins TRBV24-1 to TRBJ2-6, with 10 bases fitting TRBD1. V gave up 5 bases and J gave up 1 base; unmatched junction bases: 10. Per the germline V gene, CDR1 is KGHDR and CDR2 is SFDVKD. This CDR3 contains 19 residues. The CDR3 DNA follows: TGTGCCACCAGTGCCGTAAGGGACAGGGGTGGGTCTGGGGCCAACGTCCTGACTTTC. This encodes CATSAVRDRGGSGANVLTF.

This chain joins TRBV7-2 and TRBJ1-5; no firm D call. Germline CDR1 and CDR2: SGHTA and FQGNSA. This CDR3 has 15 amino acids. Trimming left V 5 bases short and J 0 bases short, with 11 bases between. CDR3 DNA sequence: TGTGCCAGCAGCCCCCAAGGGTATAGCAATCAGCCCCAGCATTTT. Its protein product is CASSPQGYSNQPQHF.

The rearrangement links TRBV3-1 (or the pseudogene TRBV3-2) to TRBJ1-2; TRBD1 is a possible D gene (6 bases). In germline, CDR1 is LGHDT, CDR2 YNNKEL (reference sequence). V was pared by 4 bases and J by 8 bases, with 11 bases between. The CDR3 contains 12 residues. Here the CDR3 DNA reads TGTGCCAGCAGCCCAGGGGTGGGAGGCTACACCTTC. This translates into CASSPGVGGYTF.

The rearrangement links TRBV30 to TRBJ2-2; TRBD2 agrees at 14 bases. Germline lookup yields CDR1 GTSNPN and CDR2 SVGIG (reference sequence). The CDR3 has 16 amino acids. V shed 2 bases, J shed 7 bases, and the junction held 6 bases outside the gene matches. The CDR3 spells CAWSRGLAGVIGELFF. The CDR3 bases are TGTGCCTGGAGTCGGGGACTAGCGGGAGTGATCGGGGAGCTGTTTTTT.

V is TRBV28 and J is TRBJ1-5; tentatively, D is TRBD1 (5 bases). This CDR3 has 14 residues. V was cut by 7 bases and J by 0 bases, with 10 bases left in between. Germline V gene sequence: CDR1 MDHEN, CDR2 SYDVKM. CDR3 loop: CASISGFSNQPQHF. CDR3 bases: TGTGCCAGCATCTCAGGGTTTAGCAATCAGCCCCAGCATTTT.

The CDR3: CASSLGYADSHSNQPQHF. CDR3 coding DNA: TGTGCCAGCTCACTCGGGTACGCGGACAGCCATAGCAATCAGCCCCAGCATTTT. The chain uses TRBV18 and TRBJ1-5; D is possibly TRBD1 (6 bases). V dropped 4 bases and J dropped 0 bases, with 19 bases sitting between them. Germline CDR1 and CDR2: KGHSH and LQKENI. This CDR3 contains 18 residues.

This sequence joins TRBV28 and TRBJ1-2; 8 positions match TRBD1. Germline-derived CDR1 and CDR2 are MDHEN and SYDVKM. J gave up 7 bases and V 5 bases, and 9 bases lay outside the gene matches. The CDR3 runs to 14 residues. CDR3 protein: CASSLGTGLTGYTF. The CDR3 DNA reads TGTGCCAGCAGTCTAGGGACAGGTTTGACTGGCTACACCTTC.

The V and J genes are TRBV3-1 (or the pseudogene TRBV3-2) and TRBJ2-5, with D possibly matching TRBD2 (6 bases). This CDR3 comprises 14 residues. Deletions cut 4 bases from V and 9 bases from J, with 18 bases between. The germline CDR1 and CDR2 sequences are LGHDT and YNNKEL (reference sequence). The CDR3 sequence is CASSRIGTPRSQYF. The CDR3 DNA follows: TGTGCCAGCAGCCGAATAGGGACTCCTCGGTCCCAGTACTTC.

The V and J genes are TRBV30 and TRBJ1-1; D is uncertain. Trimming removed 0 bases from V and 4 bases from J, with 9 bases in between. This CDR3 has 13 amino acids. Germline V CDR1 and CDR2: GTSNPN, SVGIG (reference sequence). The CDR3 DNA is TGTGCCTGGAGTGTTAGTACCCTCACTGAAGCTTTCTTT. As protein: CAWSVSTLTEAFF.

The J gene is TRBJ2-1, the V gene TRBV2; the match to TRBD2 covers 13 bases. This CDR3 spans 13 amino acids. Losses at the gene ends were 11 bases for V and 8 bases for J; bases not matched to a gene: 6. The germline V gene has CDR1 SNHLY and CDR2 FYNNEI. CDR3 sequence reads: CARGLAGDHEQFF. For the CDR3, the DNA is TGTGCCCGTGGACTAGCGGGAGACCATGAGCAGTTCTTC.